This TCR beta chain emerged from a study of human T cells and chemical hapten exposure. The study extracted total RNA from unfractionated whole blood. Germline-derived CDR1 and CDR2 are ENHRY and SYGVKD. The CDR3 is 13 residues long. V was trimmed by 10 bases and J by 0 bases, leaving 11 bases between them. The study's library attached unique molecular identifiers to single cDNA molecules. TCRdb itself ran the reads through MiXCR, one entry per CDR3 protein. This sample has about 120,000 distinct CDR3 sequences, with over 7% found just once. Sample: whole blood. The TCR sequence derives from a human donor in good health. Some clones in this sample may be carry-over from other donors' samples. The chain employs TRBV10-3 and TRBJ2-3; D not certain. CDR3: CATASPSTDTQYF. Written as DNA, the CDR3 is TGTGCCACCGCCAGTCCTAGCACAGATACGCAGTATTTT.